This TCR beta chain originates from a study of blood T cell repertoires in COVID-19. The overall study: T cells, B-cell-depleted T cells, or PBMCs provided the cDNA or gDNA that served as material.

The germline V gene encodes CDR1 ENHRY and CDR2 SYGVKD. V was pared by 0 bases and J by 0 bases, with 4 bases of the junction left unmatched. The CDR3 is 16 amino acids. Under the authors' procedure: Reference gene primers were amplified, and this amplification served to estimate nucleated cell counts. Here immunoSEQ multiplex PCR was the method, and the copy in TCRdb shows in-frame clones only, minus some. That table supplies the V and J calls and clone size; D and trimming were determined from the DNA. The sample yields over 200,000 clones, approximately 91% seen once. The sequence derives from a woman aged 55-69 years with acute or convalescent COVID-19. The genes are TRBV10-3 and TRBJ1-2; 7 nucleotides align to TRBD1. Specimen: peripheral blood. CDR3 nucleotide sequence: TGTGCCATCAGTGAGTCGGACAGGACGTCTAACTATGGCTACACCTTC. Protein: CAISESDRTSNYGYTF.